The 26 T cell receptor beta chains listed next were all sequenced from one sample in a study of T cell clonality in common variable immunodeficiency. Regarding the study as a whole: Common variable immunodeficiency TCR beta sequences reportedly had fewer deletions and N-nucleotide insertions.

Produced via immunoSEQ multiplex PCR; TCRdb's table is partial and in-frame only. The sample holds 25,000 to 35,000 clones, and no clone turns up only once. Their cognate antigens are unknown. Specimen: peripheral blood mononuclear cells. The receptor source for this set is a human donor with common variable immunodeficiency.

CDR3 bases read: TGTGCCAGCAGTGTGGAGGCGCGGGGCACTGAA. As protein: CASSVEARGTE. The full CDR3 protein reads CASSVEARGTEAFF. This sequence joins TRBV2 and TRBJ1-1; D gene uncertain. The observed sequence ends 3 residues before the CDR3 terminus, with the missing tail filled in from the germline J gene. V was clipped by 4 bases and J by 4 bases, with 13 bases between them. The germline V gene encodes CDR1 SNHLY and CDR2 FYNNEI. The CDR3 length is 14 residues.

In its sample, this clone was seen many times. The read halts 3 residues ahead of the CDR3 end, with the missing end drawn from the germline J gene. V gene TRBV5-1 combines with J gene TRBJ1-1; TRBD1 aligns across 11 bases. The CDR3 has 15 amino acids. The junction had 5 bases not matched to a gene; V was cut back by 2 bases and J by 5 bases. Germline CDR1 reads SGHRS; CDR2 reads YFSETQ. This CDR3 is CASSFGTGGGTEAFF. Partial CDR3 DNA: TGCGCCAGCAGCTTTGGGACAGGGGGGGGGACTGAA.

This clone occurred a few times. The read ends 3 residues before the CDR3 terminus; that terminus is restored from the germline J gene. The chain recombines TRBV7-6 with TRBJ2-3; D ambiguous. This CDR3 spans 14 amino acids. Germline V gene lookup returns CDR1 SGHVS and CDR2 FNYEAQ. V was cut by 1 base and J by 2 bases, with 7 bases left in between. The CDR3 is CASSLGQYTDTQYF. The CDR3 DNA, read in part, is TGTGCCAGCAGCTTAGGGCAATACACAGATACG.

In the case of this clone: The read gets to within 3 residues of the CDR3 end, and the germline J gene fills in the rest. The chain has TRBV18 and TRBJ1-4, with a tentative D call TRBD1 (5 bases). The CDR3 length is 15 residues. Per germline, CDR1 KGHSH and CDR2 LQKENI. The V end lost 1 base, the J end lost 3 bases, and 9 bases lay between the germline ends. The CDR3 DNA, read in part, is TGTGCCAGCTCACCACAGGGAGGGGCTAATGAAAAA. Its protein product is CASSPQGGANEK. The full CDR3 sequence reads CASSPQGGANEKLFF.

A remark on this clone: The read halts 3 residues ahead of the CDR3 end, with the missing end drawn from the germline J gene. This sequence joins TRBV6-2 or TRBV6-3 and TRBJ2-2; 9 positions agree with TRBD2. CDR3 length: 14 residues. J was trimmed by 7 bases and V by 6 bases; bases with no gene match: 6. The germline V gene encodes CDR1 MNHEY and CDR2 SVGEGT. This CDR3 is CASRSGGPVGELFF. CDR3 bases read: TGTGCCAGCAGAAGCGGGGGGCCCGTCGGGGAG.

A note on this clone: The CDR3 is cut off 3 residues early in the read; its end comes from the germline J gene. The chain has TRBV2 and TRBJ1-5; 8 bases map to TRBD1. Germline values: CDR1 SNHLY, CDR2 FYNNEI. Unmatched junction bases numbered 15, after V lost 5 bases and J lost 3 bases. This CDR3 spans 18 amino acids. The CDR3: CASSLNWDRTFDNQPQHF. Partial CDR3 DNA: TGTGCCAGCAGTTTAAATTGGGACAGGACATTTGACAATCAGCCC.

This clone was recorded a few times. The CDR3 extends 3 residues past the end of the read, so its final part is completed from the germline J gene. The chain links TRBV2 to TRBJ1-6; D may be TRBD1 (5 bases). CDR1 is SNHLY, CDR2 FYNNEI, per germline. V shed 9 bases and J shed 8 bases, with 17 bases lying between them. This CDR3 comprises 14 residues. The sequenced CDR3 bases are TGTGCCAGTAGGCGGGGAGGGGTCGATTCACCC. It translates to CASRRGGVDSP. The whole CDR3 protein reads CASRRGGVDSPLHF.

This clone was recorded many times. The read finishes 3 residues shy of the CDR3 end, and the germline J gene is used to complete it. The chain joins TRBV20-1 to TRBJ1-1, with D possibly matching TRBD1 (6 bases). The CDR3 runs to 13 residues. The germline CDR1 and CDR2 sequences are DFQATT and SNEGSKA (reference sequence). V lost 8 bases to trimming and J lost 1 base, with 14 bases between them. Incomplete CDR3 DNA: TGCAGTACGCTAGGGGGATCGAACACTGAA. This translates into CSTLGGSNTE. The CDR3 reads in full as CSTLGGSNTEAFF.

Partial CDR3 DNA: TGTGCCAGCAGCCTTACGGGGAATCAGCCC. It yields the protein CASSLTGNQP. The complete CDR3 reads CASSLTGNQPQHF. This sequence joins TRBV7-9 and TRBJ1-5; D unresolved. The CDR3 end falls 3 residues outside the read, so it is completed with the germline J gene. CDR1 SEHNR and CDR2 FQNEAQ come from the germline V gene (reference sequence). CDR3 length: 13 residues. Trimming pared 5 bases from V and 4 bases from J, leaving 9 bases between.

Comments on this clone: The read ends 3 residues shy of where the CDR3 ends; the end is completed using the germline J gene. The chain couples TRBV18 to TRBJ2-1, with D uncertain. Trimming left V 4 bases short and J 6 bases short, with 7 bases between. The length of the CDR3 is 12 residues. Germline V gene sequence: CDR1 KGHSH, CDR2 LQKENI. Partial CDR3 DNA: TGTGCCAGCTCACTCTCGTCCAATGAG. As protein: CASSLSSNE. The full CDR3 sequence reads CASSLSSNEQFF.

In this sample, this clone turned up a few times. The read ends 3 residues shy of where the CDR3 ends; the end is completed using the germline J gene. The V call is TRBV7-6, the J call TRBJ1-2; the D gene is possibly TRBD1 (5 bases). The CDR3 contains 14 residues. The germline V gene has CDR1 SGHVS and CDR2 FNYEAQ. The part of the CDR3 DNA that was read is TGTGCCAGCAGCCAAATTGAAGGCAGGGAGGGC. Its translation is CASSQIEGREG. In full, the CDR3 is CASSQIEGREGYTF.

This clone was seen more than once but under ten times. The read ends 3 residues shy of where the CDR3 ends; the end is completed using the germline J gene. This rearrangement joins TRBV7-9 to TRBJ2-1; possible D gene TRBD2, 6 bases. Trimming stripped 5 bases from V and 6 bases from J, with 17 bases between. The CDR3 loop spans 15 amino acids. From germline, CDR1 is SEHNR and CDR2 FQNEAQ (reference sequence). CDR3 bases read: TGTGCCAGCAGCCCAGACGGGGGTCCCATCAATGAG. Encoded protein: CASSPDGGPINE. The full CDR3 sequence reads CASSPDGGPINEQFF.

This clone has ten or more counts. The read gets to within 3 residues of the CDR3 end, and the germline J gene fills in the rest. The chain joins TRBV5-5 to TRBJ2-1; TRBD2 matches at 13 bases. CDR3 size: 15 residues. V gave up 1 base and J gave up 8 bases; unmatched junction bases: 3. Germline lookup yields CDR1 SGHKS and CDR2 YYEKEE (reference sequence). The DNA read from the CDR3 is TGTGCCAGCAGCTTGACTAGCGGGGGGGCCCATGAG. The encoded protein is CASSLTSGGAHE. The whole CDR3 sequence is CASSLTSGGAHEQFF.

This clone has a count of ten or more. The read halts 3 residues ahead of the CDR3 end, with the missing end drawn from the germline J gene. This chain links TRBV10-1 with TRBJ2-3; TRBD1 might be the D (6 bases). The CDR3 covers 14 residues. Trimming removed 0 bases at V and 6 bases at J, with 10 bases between. The germline CDR1 and CDR2 sequences are WNHNN and SYGVQD (reference sequence). The CDR3 bases that were read are TGCGCCAGCAGTGAGTCGGGCAGGGGCGATACG. It specifies CASSESGRGDT. The CDR3 in its entirety is CASSESGRGDTQYF.

This clone was recorded at least ten times. Read coverage stops 3 residues before the CDR3 terminus; the germline J gene supplies the remainder. The rearrangement links TRBV4-1 to TRBJ2-2; TRBD1 might be the D (6 bases). V gave up 4 bases and J gave up 1 base, with 7 bases separating them. CDR1 is MGHRA, CDR2 YSYEKL, per germline. The CDR3 has 14 amino acids. The DNA read from the CDR3 is TGCGCCAGCAGCCTGGGACAGAACACCGGGGAG. Protein sequence: CASSLGQNTGE. The CDR3 in its entirety is CASSLGQNTGELFF.

The sample holds many counts of this clone. From the germline J gene comes the end of the CDR3, since the read stops 3 residues before it. The gene calls are TRBV20-1 and TRBJ2-3; TRBD1 aligns across 12 bases. CDR3 length equals 18 residues. J was trimmed by 1 base and V by 6 bases; bases with no gene match: 14. Per the germline V gene, CDR1 is DFQATT and CDR2 is SNEGSKA (reference sequence). CDR3 DNA (partial): TGCAGTGCCCGGAGGGGAGGGACAGGGGGCGTCGGCACAGATACG. Translating it yields CSARRGGTGGVGTDT. The complete CDR3 protein is CSARRGGTGGVGTDTQYF.

In its sample, this clone was seen a few times. The read ends 3 residues early relative to the CDR3; the germline J gene fills the gap. The rearrangement links TRBV19 to TRBJ2-5; the match to TRBD1 covers 8 bases. The CDR3 spans 14 residues. Germline CDR1 reads LNHDA; CDR2 reads SQIVND (reference sequence). V shed 4 bases and J 5 bases; nucleotides not matched to a gene: 6. The CDR3 bases that were read are TGTGCCAGTAGTAAGGTCAGGGGGCCGGAGACC. Translation gives CASSKVRGPET. The full CDR3 protein reads CASSKVRGPETQYF.

This clone was seen only a few times. The part of the CDR3 DNA that was read is TGTGCCAGCAGTTACTACAGGGAGACGGGCAATCAGCCC. This translates into CASSYYRETGNQP. From start to end, the CDR3 is CASSYYRETGNQPQHF. This chain links TRBV6-2 or TRBV6-3 with TRBJ1-5; TRBD1 is a possible D gene (6 bases). The read gets to within 3 residues of the CDR3 end, and the germline J gene fills in the rest. V lost 1 base and J lost 2, with 12 bases in between. This CDR3 region has 16 residues. CDR1 and CDR2 from the germline V gene are MNHEY and SVGEGT.

This clone was recorded many times. The CDR3 end falls 3 residues outside the read, so it is completed with the germline J gene. The V call is TRBV5-5, the J call TRBJ2-5; D remains ambiguous. Per the germline V gene, CDR1 is SGHKS and CDR2 is YYEKEE (reference sequence). This CDR3 has 15 residues. Trimming took 0 bases from V and 4 from J, leaving 13 bases between them. CDR3 DNA, as far as it was read: TGTGCCAGCAGCTTGGATTTCGCAGGCCGAGAGACC. It specifies CASSLDFAGRET. The complete CDR3 protein is CASSLDFAGRETQYF.

This clone was counted between two and nine times. The DNA ends 3 residues before the CDR3 does, and the rest of the CDR3 is filled in from the germline J gene. The chain is built from TRBV7-2 and TRBJ2-3, with D perhaps TRBD2 (5 bases). Trimming took off 5 bases at V and 1 base at J, with 13 bases between the two ends. The CDR3 sequence is 15 residues long. Germline V lookup: CDR1 SGHTA, CDR2 FQGNSA. The CDR3 protein is CASSLNGVRTDTQYF. Partial CDR3 DNA: TGTGCCAGCAGCCTAAACGGGGTTCGCACAGATACG. Together with reference TRBV7-2 and TRBJ2-3, the CDR3 gives the full variable domain: GAGVSQSPSNKVTEKGKDVELRCDPISGHTALYWYRQSLGQGLEFLIYFQGNSAPDKSGLPSDRFSAERTGGSVSTLTIQRTQQEDSAVYLCASSLNGVRTDTQYFGPGTRLTVL.

This clone was detected only a few times. The read finishes 3 residues shy of the CDR3 end, and the germline J gene is used to complete it. V and J are TRBV5-1 and TRBJ2-3; possibly TRBD2 for D (6 bases). The V end lost 0 bases, the J end lost 0 bases, and 11 bases lay between the germline ends. In germline, CDR1 is SGHRS, CDR2 YFSETQ. This CDR3 contains 16 residues. CDR3 bases read: TGCGCCAGCAGCTTGGATGGACTAATGAGCACAGATACG. Residues: CASSLDGLMSTDT. The full CDR3 reads CASSLDGLMSTDTQYF.

This clone was seen repeatedly, ten times or more. The CDR3 end falls 3 residues outside the read, so it is completed with the germline J gene. This chain connects TRBV5-1 to TRBJ2-2; D is undetermined. Germline V gene data show CDR1 as SGHRS and CDR2 as YFSETQ. There are 11 residues in the CDR3. Incomplete CDR3 DNA: TGCGCCAGCAGCTTGGACAATGGG. As protein: CASSLDNG. The CDR3 reads in full as CASSLDNGLFF.

Ten or more counts support this clone. The DNA ends 3 residues before the CDR3 does, and the rest of the CDR3 is filled in from the germline J gene. The genes are TRBV7-2 and TRBJ2-7, with 11 positions matching TRBD2. Germline loops: CDR1 SGHTA, CDR2 FQGNSA. This CDR3 has 15 residues. Losses at the gene ends were 5 bases for V and 3 bases for J; bases not matched to a gene: 6. Partial CDR3 DNA: TGTGCCAGCAGCCCCCTTGGGACTAGCGGCTACGAG. Its translation is CASSPLGTSGYE. The CDR3 reads in full as CASSPLGTSGYEQYF.

In regard to this clone: The read finishes 3 residues shy of the CDR3 end, and the germline J gene is used to complete it. The V and J genes are TRBV30 and TRBJ1-1; D is ambiguous. The CDR3 sequence is 13 residues long. Trimming stripped 2 bases from V and 1 base from J, with 8 bases between. Germline V CDR1 and CDR2: GTSNPN, SVGIG (reference sequence). CDR3 sequence reads: CAWSPTANTEAFF. The CDR3 bases that were read are TGTGCCTGGAGTCCCACTGCGAACACTGAA.

This clone was seen a few times. The missing CDR3 end, 3 residues past where the read stops, is filled in from the germline J gene. V gene TRBV6-2 or TRBV6-3 combines with J gene TRBJ1-1; D remains unclear. Trimming pared 4 bases from V and 5 bases from J, leaving 8 bases between. The CDR3 covers 12 residues. Per the germline V gene, CDR1 is MNHEY and CDR2 is SVGEGT. The CDR3 sequence is CASSLDTTEAFF. The part of the CDR3 DNA that was read is TGTGCCAGCAGTTTAGACACGACTGAA.

Points on this clone: The read gets to within 3 residues of the CDR3 end, and the germline J gene fills in the rest. The chain couples TRBV2 to TRBJ2-7; D gene ambiguous. V dropped 6 bases and J dropped 3 bases, with 3 bases sitting between them. In germline, CDR1 is SNHLY, CDR2 FYNNEI. This CDR3 region has 10 residues. The chain's CDR3 is CASRYYEQYF. The part of the CDR3 DNA that was read is TGTGCCAGCAGATACTACGAG.